The 9 T cell receptor beta chains below come from one sample, sequenced in a study of beta chain features in type 1 diabetes. Expressed TCRB transcripts were sequenced because the isolated RNA had all been reverse transcribed beforehand. Assay: immunoSEQ multiplex PCR; the TCRdb copy retains only in-frame clones and omits some. The sample yields about 930,000 clones, 15% to 20% seen once. The sequenced material came from naive CD4+ T cells from blood. The receptors stem from a woman younger than 30 in good health.

The chain couples TRBV18 to TRBJ2-1; 8 bases line up with TRBD2. The CDR3 is 16 amino acids. Unmatched junction bases numbered 6, after V lost 0 bases and J lost 5 bases. Germline CDR1 KGHSH, CDR2 LQKENI. For the CDR3, the DNA is TGTGCCAGCTCACCACCGGGGAGCGGGGGACACAATGAGCAGTTCTTC. Protein: CASSPPGSGGHNEQFF.

This clone was seen a few times. This chain joins TRBV14 and TRBJ2-3; 7 positions agree with TRBD1. Germline values: CDR1 SGHDN, CDR2 FVKESK. The CDR3 runs 16 residues. The V and J ends lost 2 bases and 2 bases, in that order; junction bases with no gene match: 7. For the CDR3, the DNA is TGTGCCAGCAGCCAAAACCTGGGACAGACCACAGATACGCAGTATTTT. Translating gives CASSQNLGQTTDTQYF.

The table lists this clone with a few counts. The chain uses TRBV29-1 and TRBJ2-5; D perhaps matches TRBD1 (6 bases). The end of the DNA aligns better with TRBJ2-7, so the J call may be wrong. The CDR3 spans 13 residues. The germline gives CDR1 SQVTM, CDR2 ANQGSEA. The CDR3 DNA follows: TGCAGCGTTGACGTCCCTGGCAGGGGCGAGCAGTACTTC. Its translation: CSVDVPGRGEQYF.

There are a few counts of this clone. The J gene is TRBJ1-4, the V gene TRBV2, with 8 bases lining up with TRBD1. J gave up 8 bases and V 4 bases, and 6 bases lay outside the gene matches. Germline V lookup: CDR1 SNHLY, CDR2 FYNNEI. This CDR3 spans 14 amino acids. CDR3: CASSADRGREKLFF. The CDR3 DNA sequence: TGTGCCAGCAGTGCTGACAGGGGTAGGGAAAAACTGTTTTTT.

The gene calls are TRBV6-6 and TRBJ1-2; 8 nucleotides align to TRBD1. There are 16 residues in the CDR3. The germline CDR1 and CDR2 sequences are MNHNY and SVGAGI (reference sequence). Germline trimming cut 0 bases from V and 4 bases from J; bases unmatched to any gene: 7. The CDR3 DNA reads TGTGCCAGCAGTTACTCCCCCAGGGGGCGCATCTATGGCTACACCTTC. Translation gives CASSYSPRGRIYGYTF.

Only a few counts were recorded for this clone. Other DNA sequences in this specimen translate into the identical CDR3. The genes are TRBV2 and TRBJ2-2; D might be TRBD2 (5 bases). Germline CDR1 SNHLY, CDR2 FYNNEI. Trimming took off 5 bases at V and 6 bases at J, with 7 bases between the two ends. The CDR3 extends over 12 amino acids. CDR3 coding DNA: TGTGCCAGCAGTTCCGGGGCCGGGGAGCTGTTTTTT. Encoded protein: CASSSGAGELFF. Filled out from reference TRBV2 and TRBJ2-2, the complete variable domain reads EPEVTQTPSHQVTQMGQEVILRCVPISNHLYFYWYRQILGQKVEFLVSFYNNEISEKSEIFDDQFSVERPDGSNFTLKIRSTKLEDSAMYFCASSSGAGELFFGEGSRLTVL.

This clone was picked up a small number of times. The V gene is TRBV23-1, the J gene TRBJ1-1; 8 bases align to TRBD1. TRBV23-1 is classed as an ORF, of uncertain function. V was pared by 0 bases and J by 1 base, with 19 bases of the junction left unmatched. The CDR3 length is 21 residues. The CDR3 reads CASSQSGGAGGVFWWNTEAFF. The CDR3 DNA reads as TGCGCCAGCAGTCAATCGGGCGGGGCAGGGGGCGTTTTTTGGTGGAACACTGAAGCTTTCTTT.

This sequence joins TRBV18 and TRBJ2-5; D could derive from TRBD1 or TRBD2 (7 bases each). Trimming stripped 8 bases from V and 2 bases from J, with 15 bases between. The CDR3 spans 14 residues. Germline-derived CDR1 and CDR2 are KGHSH and LQKENI. The CDR3 loop is CASAGQGGQETQYF. The CDR3 DNA reads TGTGCCAGCGCCGGGCAGGGGGGGCAAGAGACCCAGTACTTC.

In DNA, the CDR3 is TGTGCCAGCAGCCGGTACACTGAAGCTTTCTTT. This encodes CASSRYTEAFF. The chain has TRBV7-2 and TRBJ1-1; D is ambiguous. This CDR3 region has 11 residues. V was trimmed by 5 bases and J by 3 bases, leaving 4 bases between them. CDR1 is SGHTA, CDR2 FQGNSA, per germline.